A few counts support the clone carrying this T cell receptor beta chain. Its antigen remains unidentified. This entry is derived from a study of post-analysis software for immune sequencing data. On the study more broadly: Both relapsing-remitting and secondary progressive multiple sclerosis featured among the disease courses, as did progressive-relapsing multiple sclerosis. General study results and limits: There were a few TRBV segments more frequent in patients than controls, and TRBV5-6, TRBV5-1 and TRBV20-1 were among them.

Every TCR beta cDNA library bore unique molecular identifiers. TCRdb reprocessed the PCR reads with MiXCR, giving one entry per CDR3 protein. The sample comprises about 770,000 distinct CDR3 sequences, roughly 46% of which are singletons, and roughly 4.5% rests with the top ten. The V and J ends lost 6 bases and 6 bases respectively, with 14 bases between them. CDR1 is DFQATT, CDR2 SNEGSKA, per germline (reference sequence). CDR3 length: 13 amino acids. Specimen: blood. The rearrangement links TRBV20-1 to TRBJ1-4, with a weak D call TRBD1 (6 bases). This receptor was identified in a girl aged 5 to 17 with multiple sclerosis. The CDR3 DNA follows: TGCAGTGCCGTTGACAGGAGGGATGAAAAACTGTTTTTT. It encodes CSAVDRRDEKLFF.